The rows below give T cell receptor beta chains drawn from one sample of a study of regulatory T cells in long-lasting Graves disease. From the multiplex PCR reads, TCRdb called clonotypes with MiXCR, one entry per CDR3 protein. Here the sample spans approximately 210,000 distinct CDR3 sequences, about a sixth being singletons. The specimen comprised peripheral blood mononuclear cells (PBMCs), sampled at new diagnosis, from a patient treated with antithyroid drugs. The receptors derive from a female donor with Graves disease. Each CDR3 is given without its conserved first and last residue. The order of the fields is clone size, J gene, V gene, CDR3 protein. Only some rows state a clone size, as once, few, many or a class for expanded clones.

many	TRBJ1-1	TRBV3-1	ASSHLGGEAF
many	TRBJ2-7	TRBV27	ASSSWTSGRTYEQY
many	TRBJ2-3	TRBV2	ASRDLGASTDTQY
many	TRBJ2-3	TRBV27	ASRGLATDTQY
once	TRBJ1-3	TRBV9	ASSVALASGNTIY
many	TRBJ1-2	TRBV6-1	ASSEEAGGGYGYT
many	TRBJ1-2	TRBV2	ASMDRKINYGYT
many	TRBJ2-1	TRBV6-4	ASSDTYERNEQF
many	TRBJ2-5	TRBV20-1	SANLAGFQETQY
NA	TRBJ1-3	TRBV28	ASSLSPGLGNTIY
NA	TRBJ2-7	TRBV7-9	ASAGGPEQY
many	TRBJ2-3	TRBV7-9	ASKDTDSADTQY
many	TRBJ1-2	TRBV7-8	ASSLTGFLYT
many	TRBJ1-3	TRBV11-2	ASSFQGVGNTIY
NA	TRBJ2-3	TRBV2	ASSVRAFTDTQY
many	TRBJ2-3	TRBV19	ASGEERGDTQY
many	TRBJ2-1	TRBV10-2	ASSPRGPTSGSYNEQF